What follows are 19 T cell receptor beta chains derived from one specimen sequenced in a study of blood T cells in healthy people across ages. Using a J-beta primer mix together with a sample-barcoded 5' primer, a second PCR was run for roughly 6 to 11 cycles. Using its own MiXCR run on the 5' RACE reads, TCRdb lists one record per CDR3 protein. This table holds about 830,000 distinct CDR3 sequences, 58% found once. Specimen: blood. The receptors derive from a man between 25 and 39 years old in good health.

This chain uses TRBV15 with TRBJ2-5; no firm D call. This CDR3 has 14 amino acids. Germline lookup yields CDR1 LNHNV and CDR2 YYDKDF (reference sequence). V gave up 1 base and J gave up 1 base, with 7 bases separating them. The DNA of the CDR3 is TGTGCCACCAGCAGAGTACAGCTCCAAGAGACCCAGTACTTC. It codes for CATSRVQLQETQYF.

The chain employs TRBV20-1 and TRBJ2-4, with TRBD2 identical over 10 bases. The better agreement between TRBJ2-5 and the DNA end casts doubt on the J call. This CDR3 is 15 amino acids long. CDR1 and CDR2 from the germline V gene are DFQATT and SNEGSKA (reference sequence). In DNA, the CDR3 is TGCAGTGCCAAGACGTTAGCGGGGGGTACGGAGACCCAGTACTTC. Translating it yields CSAKTLAGGTETQYF.

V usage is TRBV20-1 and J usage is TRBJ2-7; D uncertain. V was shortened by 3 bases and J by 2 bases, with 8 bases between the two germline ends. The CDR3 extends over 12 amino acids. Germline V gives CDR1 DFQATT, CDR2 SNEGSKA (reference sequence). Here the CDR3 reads CSASVLAYEQYF. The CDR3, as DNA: TGCAGTGCTAGTGTCCTAGCCTACGAGCAGTACTTC.

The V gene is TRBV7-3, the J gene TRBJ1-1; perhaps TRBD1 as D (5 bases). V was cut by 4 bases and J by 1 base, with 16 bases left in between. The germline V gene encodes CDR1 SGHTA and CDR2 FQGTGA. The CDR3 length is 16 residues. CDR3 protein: CASSSQKGLANTEAFF. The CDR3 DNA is TGTGCCAGCAGCTCCCAGAAGGGGTTAGCGAACACTGAAGCTTTCTTT.

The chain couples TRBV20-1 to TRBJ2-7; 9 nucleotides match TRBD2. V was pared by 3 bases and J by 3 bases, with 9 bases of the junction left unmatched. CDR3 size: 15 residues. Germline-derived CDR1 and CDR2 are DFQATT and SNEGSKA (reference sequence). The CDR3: CSARSQREAFYEQYF. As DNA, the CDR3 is TGCAGTGCTAGGTCCCAGCGGGAGGCCTTCTACGAGCAGTACTTC.

CDR3 in DNA: TGCAGCGTTGGCGAGGGGGAGACTGAAGCTTTCTTT. This translates into CSVGEGETEAFF. J is TRBJ1-1 and V is TRBV29-1; D is possibly TRBD1 (6 bases). The ends were cut back, 4 bases at V and 5 bases at J, with 11 bases in the middle. This CDR3 comprises 12 residues. The V gene's germline CDR1 is SQVTM and CDR2 ANQGSEA.

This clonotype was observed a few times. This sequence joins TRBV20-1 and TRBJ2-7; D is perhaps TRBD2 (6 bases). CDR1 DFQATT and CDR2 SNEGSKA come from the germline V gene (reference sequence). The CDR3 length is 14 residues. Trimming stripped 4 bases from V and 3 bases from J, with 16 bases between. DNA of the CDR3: TGCAGTGCTAACGTTGCGGACTATTACTACGAGCAGTACTTC. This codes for CSANVADYYYEQYF.

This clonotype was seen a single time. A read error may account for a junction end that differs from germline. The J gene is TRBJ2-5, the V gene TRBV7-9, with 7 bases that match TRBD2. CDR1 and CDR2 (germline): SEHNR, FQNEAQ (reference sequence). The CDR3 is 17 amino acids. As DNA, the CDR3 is TGTGCCAGCAGCTTCAAGGCCTATAAGACTAGCCAAGAGGCCCAGTACTTC. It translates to CASSFKAYKTSQEAQYF.

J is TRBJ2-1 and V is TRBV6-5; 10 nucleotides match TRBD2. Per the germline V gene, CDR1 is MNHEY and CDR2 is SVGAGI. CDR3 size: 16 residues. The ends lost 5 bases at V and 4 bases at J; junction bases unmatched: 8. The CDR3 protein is CASSMAGLATYNEQFF. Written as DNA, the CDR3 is TGTGCCAGCAGTATGGCGGGACTAGCGACATACAATGAGCAGTTCTTC.

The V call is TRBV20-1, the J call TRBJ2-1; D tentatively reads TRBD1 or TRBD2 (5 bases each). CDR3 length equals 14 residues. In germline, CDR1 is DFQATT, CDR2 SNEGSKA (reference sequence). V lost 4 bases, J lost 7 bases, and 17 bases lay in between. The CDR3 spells CSAITRDGKNEQFF. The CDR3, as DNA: TGCAGTGCTATAACCCGGGACGGTAAAAATGAGCAGTTCTTC.

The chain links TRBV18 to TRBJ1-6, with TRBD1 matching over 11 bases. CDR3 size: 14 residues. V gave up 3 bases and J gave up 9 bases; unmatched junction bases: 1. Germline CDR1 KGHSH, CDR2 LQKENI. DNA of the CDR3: TGTGCCAGCTCACCGGACAGGGGGCCTTCACCCCTCCACTTT. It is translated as CASSPDRGPSPLHF. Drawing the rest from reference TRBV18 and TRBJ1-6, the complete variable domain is NAGVMQNPRHLVRRRGQEARLRCSPMKGHSHVYWYRQLPEEGLKFMVYLQKENIIDESGMPKERFSAEFPKEGPSILRIQQVVRGDSAAYFCASSPDRGPSPLHFGNGTRLTVT.

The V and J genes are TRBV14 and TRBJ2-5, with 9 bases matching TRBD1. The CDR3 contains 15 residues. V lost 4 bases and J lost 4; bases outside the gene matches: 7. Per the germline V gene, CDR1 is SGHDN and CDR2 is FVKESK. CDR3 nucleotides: TGTGCCAGCAGCCCCCGGACAGGGGATCTAGAGACCCAGTACTTC. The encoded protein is CASSPRTGDLETQYF.

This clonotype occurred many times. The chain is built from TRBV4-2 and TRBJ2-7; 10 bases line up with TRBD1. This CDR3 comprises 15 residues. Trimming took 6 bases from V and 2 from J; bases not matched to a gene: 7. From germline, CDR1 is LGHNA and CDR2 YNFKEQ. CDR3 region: CASRSTGGETYEQYF. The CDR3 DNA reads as TGTGCCAGCAGATCGACAGGGGGCGAGACCTACGAGCAGTACTTC.

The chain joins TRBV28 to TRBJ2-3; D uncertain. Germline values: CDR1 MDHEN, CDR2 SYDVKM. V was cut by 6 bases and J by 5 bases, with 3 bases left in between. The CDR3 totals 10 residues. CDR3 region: CASSGDTQYF. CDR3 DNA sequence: TGTGCCAGCAGCGGAGATACGCAGTATTTT. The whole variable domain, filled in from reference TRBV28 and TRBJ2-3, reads DVKVTQSSRYLVKRTGEKVFLECVQDMDHENMFWYRQDPGLGLRLIYFSYDVKMKEKGDIPEGYSVSREKKERFSLILESASTNQTSMYLCASSGDTQYFGPGTRLTVL.

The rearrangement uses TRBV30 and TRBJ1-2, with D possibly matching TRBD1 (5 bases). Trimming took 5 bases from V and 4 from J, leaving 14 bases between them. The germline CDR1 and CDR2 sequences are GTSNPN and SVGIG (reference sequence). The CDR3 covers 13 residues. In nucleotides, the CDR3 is TGTGCCTGGGCAAAGGGGAATCGCTATGGCTACACCTTC. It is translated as CAWAKGNRYGYTF.

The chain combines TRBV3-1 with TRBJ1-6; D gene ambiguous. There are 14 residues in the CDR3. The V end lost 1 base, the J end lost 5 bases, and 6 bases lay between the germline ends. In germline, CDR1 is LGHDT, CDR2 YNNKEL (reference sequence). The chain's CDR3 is CASSQGSHNSPLHF. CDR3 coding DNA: TGTGCCAGCAGCCAAGGTAGCCATAATTCACCCCTCCACTTT.

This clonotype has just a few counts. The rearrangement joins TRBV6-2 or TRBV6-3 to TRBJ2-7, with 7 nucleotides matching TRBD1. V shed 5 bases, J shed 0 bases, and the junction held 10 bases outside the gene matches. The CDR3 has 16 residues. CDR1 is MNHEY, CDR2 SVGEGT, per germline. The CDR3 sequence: CASSLAWTGVSYEQYF. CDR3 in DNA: TGTGCCAGCAGTCTCGCGTGGACAGGAGTCTCCTACGAGCAGTACTTC.

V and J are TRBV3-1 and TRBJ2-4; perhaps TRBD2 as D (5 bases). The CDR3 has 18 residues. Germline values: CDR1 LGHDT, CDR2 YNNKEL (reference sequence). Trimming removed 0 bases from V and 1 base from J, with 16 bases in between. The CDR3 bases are TGTGCCAGCAGCCAAGATGCCCCCCTAGCCGGGGCCAAAAACATTCAGTACTTC. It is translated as CASSQDAPLAGAKNIQYF.

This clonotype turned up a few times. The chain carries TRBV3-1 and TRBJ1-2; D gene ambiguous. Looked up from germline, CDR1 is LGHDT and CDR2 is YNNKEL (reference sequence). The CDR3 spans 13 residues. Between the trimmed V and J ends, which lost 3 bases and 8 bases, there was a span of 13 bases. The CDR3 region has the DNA TGTGCCAGCAGCCAGTATGGGCCAGCGGGCTACACCTTC. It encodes CASSQYGPAGYTF.